Sequencing of this T cell receptor (beta chain) was carried out in a study of glioma-infiltrating T cells after dendritic cell vaccination. Sequencing used immunoSEQ multiplex PCR; TCRdb keeps in-frame clones, though not all of them. The data show fewer than 85,000 clones, 70% to 90% seen once. CDR1 and CDR2 (germline): SGHVS, FQNEAQ. The germline V and J ends were trimmed by 1 base and 2 bases, with 9 bases remaining between them. CDR3 length: 14 amino acids. Isocitrate dehydrogenase mutation was absent in all glioblastoma patients. The sequence came from a human donor with glioblastoma. The sequences come from blood, collected before dendritic cell vaccination. The chain combines TRBV7-8 with TRBJ2-7; D might be TRBD2 (6 bases). CDR3 region: CASSLGDWTYEQYF. CDR3 in DNA: TGTGCCAGCAGCTTAGGGGACTGGACCTACGAGCAGTACTTC.